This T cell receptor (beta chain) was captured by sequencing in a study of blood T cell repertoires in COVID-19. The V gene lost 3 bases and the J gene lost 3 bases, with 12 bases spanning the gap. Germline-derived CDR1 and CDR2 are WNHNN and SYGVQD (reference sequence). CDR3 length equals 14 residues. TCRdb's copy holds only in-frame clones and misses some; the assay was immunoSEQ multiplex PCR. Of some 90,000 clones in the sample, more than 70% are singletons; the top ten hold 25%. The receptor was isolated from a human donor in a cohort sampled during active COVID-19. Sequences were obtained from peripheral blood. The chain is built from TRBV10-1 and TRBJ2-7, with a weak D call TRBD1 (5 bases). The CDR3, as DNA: TGCGCCAGCAGTGATGGGCAGGGCAACTACGAGCAGTACTTC. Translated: CASSDGQGNYEQYF.